The clone carrying this T cell receptor (beta chain) has at least ten counts. The target antigen is unknown. The record originates from a study of T cells after posttransplantation cyclophosphamide. Findings and limits, study-wide: TRB overlap between skin or GI tissue T cells and blood was limited.

The assay was immunoSEQ multiplex PCR, and TCRdb's table has in-frame clones only and misses some. This sample carries about 12,000 clones, none of them present only once. The CDR3 is 14 amino acids. Germline V gene sequence: CDR1 LNHDA, CDR2 SQIVND (reference sequence). Losses at the gene ends were 5 bases for V and 7 bases for J; bases not matched to a gene: 10. The sample taken for sequencing was PBMCs. The clonotype was recovered from a woman in her thirties or forties in good health, CMV-negative, and a related stem cell transplant donor. The rearrangement joins TRBV19 to TRBJ2-7; 8 positions agree with TRBD2. Here the CDR3 reads CASSRGGPHREQYF. CDR3 bases: TGTGCCAGTAGTCGGGGGGGGCCGCATCGGGAGCAGTACTTC.